What follows are 14 T cell receptor beta chains derived from one specimen sequenced in a study of T cell responses to AZD1222 COVID-19 vaccine. The method was immunoSEQ multiplex PCR; TCRdb's version includes in-frame clones alone and lacks a portion of them. The sample contains 140,000 to 150,000 clones, 93% of which appear only once. The specimen was peripheral blood, collected on day 0 of AZD1222 vaccination. The receptors originated from an adult in good health.

The V gene is TRBV5-5, the J gene TRBJ2-7; D unresolved. CDR3 size: 11 residues. The germline V and J ends were trimmed by 4 bases and 1 base, with 3 bases remaining between them. CDR1 is SGHKS, CDR2 YYEKEE, per germline (reference sequence). CDR3 nucleotide sequence: TGTGCCAGCAGCCCGTCCTACGAGCAGTACTTC. This codes for CASSPSYEQYF.

This chain uses TRBV6-4 with TRBJ1-1, with 9 bases aligning to TRBD1. Germline V gene data show CDR1 as MRHNA and CDR2 as SNTAGT. The CDR3 loop spans 15 amino acids. With V trimmed by 6 bases and J by 2 bases, 7 bases remained unmatched. The CDR3 region has the DNA TGTGCCAGCAGAAATCGGACAGGGGAAAACACTGAAGCTTTCTTT. This sequence encodes CASRNRTGENTEAFF.

The V gene is TRBV14, the J gene TRBJ1-2, with D unresolved. The V end was cut by 2 bases, the J end by 4 bases, with 8 bases between. This CDR3 is built from 13 residues. Germline-derived CDR1 and CDR2 are SGHDN and FVKESK. CDR3: CASSQHLSYGYTF. Here the CDR3 DNA reads TGTGCCAGCAGCCAACACTTGTCCTATGGCTACACCTTC. Combining the CDR3 with reference TRBV14 and TRBJ1-2 gives the whole variable domain EAGVTQFPSHSVIEKGQTVTLRCDPISGHDNLYWYRRVMGKEIKFLLHFVKESKQDESGMPNNRFLAERTGGTYSTLKVQPAELEDSGVYFCASSQHLSYGYTFGSGTRLTVV.

The genes are TRBV3-1 (or the pseudogene TRBV3-2) and TRBJ1-3; D gene unclear. V lost 2 bases and J 0 bases, leaving 2 bases between the germline ends. This CDR3 has 13 amino acids. Germline V CDR1 and CDR2: LGHDT, YNNKEL (reference sequence). CDR3 DNA sequence: TGTGCCAGCAGCCAAAGCTCTGGAAACACCATATATTTT. It specifies CASSQSSGNTIYF.

The CDR3 reads CASSRALLEQYF. The DNA of the CDR3 is TGTGCCAGCAGCCGAGCACTGCTGGAGCAGTACTTC. The rearrangement uses TRBV7-9 and TRBJ2-7; D is ambiguous. There are 12 residues in the CDR3. Per the germline V gene, CDR1 is SEHNR and CDR2 is FQNEAQ (reference sequence). V was trimmed by 5 bases and J by 7 bases, leaving 12 bases between them.

This rearrangement joins TRBV30 to TRBJ2-1, with D unclear. In germline, CDR1 is GTSNPN, CDR2 SVGIG (reference sequence). The CDR3 extends over 14 amino acids. Between the trimmed V and J ends, which lost 5 bases and 0 bases, there was a span of 11 bases. The DNA of the CDR3 is TGTGCCTGGCGAGAACCCCGCTCCTACAATGAGCAGTTCTTC. Translation: CAWREPRSYNEQFF.

The J gene is TRBJ2-7, the V gene TRBV5-1; 10 positions match TRBD2. V was clipped by 7 bases and J by 4 bases; unmatched bases: 11. Germline values: CDR1 SGHRS, CDR2 YFSETQ. The CDR3 contains 15 residues. This CDR3 reads CASAGGLAGVYEQYF. CDR3 bases: TGCGCCAGCGCGGGAGGGCTAGCGGGAGTGTACGAGCAGTACTTC.

The genes are TRBV3-1 (or the pseudogene TRBV3-2) and TRBJ2-3; 8 bases are shared with TRBD2. Germline V gives CDR1 LGHDT, CDR2 YNNKEL (reference sequence). V was pared by 0 bases and J by 4 bases, with 9 bases of the junction left unmatched. This CDR3 contains 17 residues. CDR3 protein: CASSQELIAGSPDTQYF. The CDR3 DNA is TGTGCCAGCAGCCAAGAGCTTATAGCGGGATCCCCAGATACGCAGTATTTT.

The chain joins TRBV7-2 to TRBJ1-2; 11 nucleotides match TRBD1. The CDR3 consists of 15 residues. V dropped 1 base and J dropped 6; count of bases not matched to a gene: 4. Germline CDR1 SGHTA, CDR2 FQGNSA. The CDR3 DNA reads TGTGCCAGCAGCTTAGGGACAGGGGGCGCCGATGGCTACACCTTC. This sequence encodes CASSLGTGGADGYTF.

The chain carries TRBV14 and TRBJ1-1; possibly TRBD1 for D (6 bases). The CDR3 has 15 amino acids. Per germline, CDR1 SGHDN and CDR2 FVKESK. The V and J ends lost 1 base and 9 bases respectively, with 18 bases between them. The CDR3 sequence is CASSQVQGLGSKAFF. The CDR3 nucleotides read TGTGCCAGCAGCCAAGTGCAGGGGTTGGGATCTAAAGCTTTCTTT.

V gene TRBV5-1 combines with J gene TRBJ2-7; tentative D call: TRBD1 (7 bases). V gave up 2 bases and J gave up 6 bases, with 18 bases separating them. Germline values: CDR1 SGHRS, CDR2 YFSETQ. There are 15 residues in the CDR3. As DNA, the CDR3 is TGCGCCAGCAGCTTTGGGACAGCGGAGGGAGTCGAGCAGTACTTC. Its translation is CASSFGTAEGVEQYF.

This clone was counted a single time. The chain couples TRBV19 to TRBJ2-2; 8 positions agree with TRBD2. After removal of 2 bases from V and 6 bases from J, the junction contained 5 bases not matched to a gene. This CDR3 is 15 amino acids long. CDR1 and CDR2 (germline): LNHDA, SQIVND (reference sequence). The CDR3, as DNA: TGTGCCAGTAGTATAAACGGGAGGGCGGCCGGGGAGCTGTTTTTT. It encodes CASSINGRAAGELFF.

This sequence joins TRBV7-9 and TRBJ2-5; 14 nucleotides line up with TRBD2. This CDR3 is 17 amino acids long. Trimming at V came to 4 bases and at J to 4 bases, leaving 8 bases not matched to a gene. Germline CDR1 SEHNR, CDR2 FQNEAQ (reference sequence). For the CDR3, the DNA is TGTGCCAGCAGCTACCCGGGACTAGCGGGAGATAGAGAGACCCAGTACTTC. This codes for CASSYPGLAGDRETQYF.

The chain couples TRBV6-5 to TRBJ1-3, with D possibly being TRBD1 (5 bases). Trimming pared 6 bases from V and 9 bases from J, leaving 18 bases between. Germline-derived CDR1 and CDR2 are MNHEY and SVGAGI. There are 14 residues in the CDR3. Written as DNA, the CDR3 is TGTGCCAGCAGCATGGGGCAGGGACGAATCACCATATATTTT. Residues: CASSMGQGRITIYF.